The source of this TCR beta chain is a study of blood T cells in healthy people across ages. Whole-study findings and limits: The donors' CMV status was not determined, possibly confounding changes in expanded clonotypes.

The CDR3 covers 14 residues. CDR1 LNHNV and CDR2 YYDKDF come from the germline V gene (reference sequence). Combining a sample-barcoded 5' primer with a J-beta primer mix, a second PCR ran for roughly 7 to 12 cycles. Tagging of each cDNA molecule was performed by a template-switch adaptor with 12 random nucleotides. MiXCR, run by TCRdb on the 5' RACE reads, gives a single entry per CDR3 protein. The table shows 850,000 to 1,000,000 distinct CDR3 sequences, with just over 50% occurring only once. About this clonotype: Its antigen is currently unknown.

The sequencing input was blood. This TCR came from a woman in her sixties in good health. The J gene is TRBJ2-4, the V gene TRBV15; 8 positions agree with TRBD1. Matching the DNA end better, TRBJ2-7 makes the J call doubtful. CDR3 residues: CATSIGQGSYEQYF. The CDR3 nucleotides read TGTGCCACCAGCATTGGACAGGGTTCCTACGAGCAGTACTTC.